Listed below are T cell receptor beta chains from one sample, sequenced in a study of OX40 agonist ivuxolimab in advanced cancers. Some clones are missing from TCRdb's copy, which holds only in-frame ones; the method was immunoSEQ multiplex PCR. Of tens of thousands of clones listed, roughly 85% were seen once; the top ten hold 5% to 6.5%. Specimen: CD4+ or CD8+ T cells sorted from blood, collected in a trial of the OX40 agonist ivuxolimab. The receptors shown here come from an adult with an advanced solid tumor such as melanoma, head and neck, liver or kidney cancer. Both conserved end residues are part of each CDR3. A D gene is named only where the DNA matches it firmly. Not every row has a clone size; where given, it reads once, few, many or a size class.

clone_size d_call j_call v_call cdr3_nt cdr3_aa
NA NA TRBJ2-1 TRBV10-3 TGTGCCATCAACGAGGACAGCACATACAATGAGCAGTTCTTC CAINEDSTYNEQFF
NA TRBD2 TRBJ2-3 TRBV7-3 TGTGCCAGCAGTCTCACTAGCGGGGGGGCGGCAGATACGCAGTATTTT CASSLTSGGAADTQYF
NA TRBD2 TRBJ2-3 TRBV7-2 TGTGCCAGCAGCTTAGCTAGCGGGGTAACAGATACGCAGTATTTT CASSLASGVTDTQYF
NA NA TRBJ2-7 TRBV25-1 TGTGCCAGCAGTCTGGGGACCCCCGGTCCCAACGAGCAGTACTTC CASSLGTPGPNEQYF
NA TRBD2 TRBJ2-1 TRBV5-1 TGCGCCAGCAGCTTGGGCCTAGCGGGAGCGGAGAATGAGCAGTTCTTC CASSLGLAGAENEQFF
NA TRBD2 TRBJ2-2 TRBV18 TGTGCCAGCTCACCGCGTAGCGGGGTAGCCGGGGAGCTGTTTTTT CASSPRSGVAGELFF
NA TRBD2 TRBJ2-3 TRBV19 TGTGCCAGTAGATCGGCTAGCGGGAGGGGGGCAGATACGCAGTATTTT CASRSASGRGADTQYF
NA NA TRBJ2-7 TRBV7-9 TGTGCCAGCAGCTTAGACCTCTACGAGCAGTACTTC CASSLDLYEQYF
NA NA TRBJ2-3 TRBV6-1 TGTGCCAGCAAGGGAGGCAGGGTAGGGACAGATACGCAGTATTTT CASKGGRVGTDTQYF
NA TRBD1 TRBJ2-5 TRBV18 TGTGCCAGCTCACATTGGGACAGCCAAGAGACCCAGTACTTC CASSHWDSQETQYF
NA TRBD2 TRBJ2-5 TRBV19 TGTGCCAGTAGTATCTCTAGCGGGTCAGAGACCCAGTACTTC CASSISSGSETQYF
few TRBD1 TRBJ1-1 TRBV18 TGTGCCAGCTCATCCCGACAGGGTCCCACGGTCCATGAGAACGCTGAAGCTTTCTTT CASSSRQGPTVHENAEAFF
NA TRBD2 TRBJ2-7 TRBV5-1 TGCGCCAGCAGCTTGATTGGAGTCGCGTGGCGGGGGTTCTCCTACGAGCAGTACTTC CASSLIGVAWRGFSYEQYF
NA NA TRBJ1-2 TRBV30 TGTGCCTGGAGTGTAAATGGCAGGGAGGGCTACACCTTC CAWSVNGREGYTF
NA TRBD2 TRBJ2-1 TRBV10-3 TGTGCCATCAGTAGGACTAGCGGAGAAACGTCCTACAATGAGCAGTTCTTC CAISRTSGETSYNEQFF
NA NA TRBJ2-3 TRBV5-1 TGCGCCAGCAGCTTGGTAGGGGCGGGGCTGGAGACGCAGTATTTT CASSLVGAGLETQYF
NA NA TRBJ2-7 TRBV7-9 TGTGCCAGCAGCTTCGGACAGGAGCAGTACTTC CASSFGQEQYF
NA NA TRBJ2-2 TRBV6-6 TGTGCCAGCAGTTACATCCAGGGATCCACCGGGGAGCTGTTTTTT CASSYIQGSTGELFF
NA TRBD2 TRBJ2-1 TRBV11-3 TGTGCCAGCAGCTTCATTCCCGGGACTAGCGGGTCTAGCTCCTACAATGAGCAGTTCTTC CASSFIPGTSGSSSYNEQFF
NA NA TRBJ1-2 TRBV5-1 TGCGCCAGCAGCTTGGGGGACGGGTCGGGTGGAGGCTACACCTTC CASSLGDGSGGGYTF
NA TRBD1 TRBJ1-4 TRBV29-1 TGCAGCGTTCGGACAGGGGTTAATGAGGGGCTGTTTTTT CSVRTGVNEGLFF
NA TRBD1 TRBJ1-2 TRBV10-3 TGTGCCATCAGTATGGACAGGGCCTATGGCTACACCTTC CAISMDRAYGYTF
NA NA TRBJ1-1 TRBV5-1 TGCGCCAGCAGCCCCTGGACGGCGAACACTGAAGCTTTCTTT CASSPWTANTEAFF
NA NA TRBJ2-5 TRBV29-1 TGCAGCACCTCGGGCAGGGGCAGCCAAGAGACCCAGTACTTC CSTSGRGSQETQYF
NA TRBD2 TRBJ2-1 TRBV30 TGTGCCTGGAATAACCACGGGGGGAGGGAGGGGCTTGAGCAGTTCTTC CAWNNHGGREGLEQFF
NA NA TRBJ2-7 TRBV7-2 TGTGCCAGCAGCTTAGAGGGGGGCCGTATAGACGAGCAGTACTTC CASSLEGGRIDEQYF
NA TRBD2 TRBJ2-1 TRBV6-5 TGTGCCAGCAGTCCCGGGACTAGCGACTACAATGAGCAGTTCTTC CASSPGTSDYNEQFF
NA NA TRBJ2-2 TRBV6-1 TGTGCCAGCAGGGAGGGACGCTACACCGGGGAGCTGTTTTTT CASREGRYTGELFF
NA NA TRBJ1-5 TRBV2 TGTGCCAGCAGTGAAGCGCCAGTCCATAGCAATCAGCCCCAGCATTTT CASSEAPVHSNQPQHF
NA NA TRBJ2-7 TRBV18 TGTGCCAGCTCACCGAGCGGACGCTACGAGCAGTACTTC CASSPSGRYEQYF
NA TRBD2 TRBJ2-3 TRBV15 TGTGCCACCAGCAGAGCCCCCTCCGGGACTAGCGGCACAGATACGCAGTATTTT CATSRAPSGTSGTDTQYF
NA TRBD2 TRBJ2-6 TRBV27 TGTGCCAGCAGGGGACTAGCGCGCTCTGGGGCCAACGTCCTGACTTTC CASRGLARSGANVLTF
NA NA TRBJ1-5 TRBV5-6 TGTGCCAGCAGCTTGAAGGGACATCATAGCAATCAGCCCCAGCATTTT CASSLKGHHSNQPQHF
NA TRBD1 TRBJ1-1 TRBV7-2 TGTGCCAGCACCCCCTGGGACAGGGGGCCGATCACTGAAGCTTTCTTT CASTPWDRGPITEAFF
NA NA TRBJ1-3 TRBV29-1 TGCAGCGTTGAAGCGTGGATCCCGAGCTCTGGAAACACCATATATTTT CSVEAWIPSSGNTIYF
NA TRBD2 TRBJ2-3 TRBV4-3 TGCGCCACCTCTAGCGGGGCCGGCACAGATACGCAGTATTTT CATSSGAGTDTQYF
NA TRBD1 TRBJ1-1 TRBV5-1 TGCGCCAGCAGCTTGGATGGACAGGGTCCGAACACTGAAGCTTTCTTT CASSLDGQGPNTEAFF
once TRBD1 TRBJ1-2 TRBV7-9 TGTGCCAGCAGCTTAGCTGGGGACAGGGAGTATGGCTACACCTTC CASSLAGDREYGYTF
NA TRBD1 TRBJ2-5 TRBV5-6 TGTGCCAGCAGCTTGGAGGAGGGGACAGGGGTTGAGACCCAGTACTTC CASSLEEGTGVETQYF
NA TRBD2 TRBJ2-2 TRBV5-1 TGCGCCAGCAGCCGTGGACTAGCGAGAACCGGGGAGCTGTTTTTT CASSRGLARTGELFF
NA NA TRBJ2-7 TRBV6-6 TGTGCCAGCAGTTACGCGCAGGCCCACGAGCAGTACTTC CASSYAQAHEQYF
NA TRBD1 TRBJ1-2 TRBV5-1 TGCGCCAGCAGCCTGGGACAGTTGCCACCCCTCTATGGCTACACCTTC CASSLGQLPPLYGYTF